One and the same sample provided the 3 T cell receptor beta chains below, sequenced in a study of cytomegalovirus exposure and HLA in healthy donors. 60 Vbeta and 13 Jbeta primers were used in PCR. Repertoires were generated with immunoSEQ multiplex PCR, while TCRdb's copy carries only in-frame clones and drops some. The sample records about 200,000 clones, around 80% being singletons. Sequencing was done on a sample of PBMCs. The receptors were gathered from a woman aged 18-29 years in good health and CMV-seronegative.

In its sample, this clone was seen once. The chain employs TRBV30 and TRBJ2-1; maybe TRBD1 (8 bases). Deletions cut 0 bases from V and 8 bases from J, with 17 bases between. CDR3 length equals 15 residues. In germline, CDR1 is GTSNPN, CDR2 SVGIG (reference sequence). The CDR3 loop reads CAWSVAGGAGDEQFF. The CDR3 DNA follows: TGTGCCTGGAGTGTAGCAGGGGGCGCGGGGGATGAGCAGTTCTTC.

The rearrangement links TRBV19 to TRBJ1-5, with TRBD1 matching over 11 bases. This CDR3 is 14 amino acids long. CDR1 is LNHDA, CDR2 SQIVND, per germline (reference sequence). The junction had 3 bases not matched to a gene; V was cut back by 5 bases and J by 6 bases. CDR3 DNA: TGTGCCAGTAGTTTCGGACAGGGGGCTCAGCCCCAGCATTTT. This encodes CASSFGQGAQPQHF.

The genes are TRBV23-1 and TRBJ2-5, with a tentative D call TRBD1 (6 bases). Being an ORF, TRBV23-1 has a function that is uncertain. Trimming shortened V by 6 bases and J by 6 bases, and 14 bases separated the two germline ends. The CDR3 is made up of 13 amino acids. CDR3 amino acids: CASRGQSMKTQYF. DNA for the CDR3: TGCGCCAGCAGAGGACAGTCGATGAAGACCCAGTACTTC.